This T cell receptor beta chain appears in the sequencing data of a study of T cells in tumors after PD-1 blockade. Points from the study as a whole: About 41% of tumor TCR clonotypes were also found in blood.

Produced via immunoSEQ multiplex PCR; TCRdb's table is partial and in-frame only. The profile shows tens of thousands of clones, about four fifths of them singletons. This clone was detected many times. The antigen remains undetermined. Deletions cut 7 bases from V and 9 bases from J, with 22 bases between. Germline assignment: CDR1 SNHLY and CDR2 FYNNEI. The CDR3 is made up of 16 amino acids. The receptor was derived from a human donor with basal cell carcinoma. The chain couples TRBV2 to TRBJ1-6, with D uncertain. The specimen comprised PBMCs, sampled before anti-PD-1 treatment. CDR3 bases: TGTGCCAGCACTAAAGATGTGGGGAATTTTCTTTCACCCCTCCACTTT. Translating it yields CASTKDVGNFLSPLHF. Looking up the rest from reference TRBV2 and TRBJ1-6 gives the full variable domain: EPEVTQTPSHQVTQMGQEVILRCVPISNHLYFYWYRQILGQKVEFLVSFYNNEISEKSEIFDDQFSVERPDGSNFTLKIRSTKLEDSAMYFCASTKDVGNFLSPLHFGNGTRLTVT.